This T cell receptor (beta chain) emerged from a study of technical replicates of blood from several donors. The CDR3 has 16 residues. Germline CDR1 reads SGHDT; CDR2 reads YYEEEE. V lost 4 bases and J lost 5; bases outside the gene matches: 7. The table came from immunoSEQ multiplex PCR; TCRdb's copy has only in-frame clones and leaves some out. Of 65,000 to 85,000 clones listed, 95% to 98% are singletons. Sequenced sample: T cells isolated from PBMCs. The source is a human donor in good health. This rearrangement joins TRBV5-6 to TRBJ2-3, with 13 bases that match TRBD2. CDR3 in amino acids: CASSPGLAGVGDTQYF. Here the CDR3 DNA reads TGTGCCAGCAGCCCTGGACTAGCGGGAGTCGGAGATACGCAGTATTTT.